This is a list of T cell receptor beta chains from one sample in a study of blood T cell repertoires in COVID-19. Only in-frame clones appear in the TCRdb table, and some are missing; sequencing was by immunoSEQ multiplex PCR. Altogether 100,000 to 150,000 clones are present, around 87% being singletons, with the ten largest covering about 2.5%. The sample taken for sequencing was peripheral blood. The receptor source for this set is a man in his fifties with active COVID-19. Both conserved end residues are part of each CDR3. The D gene is left open where the match is weak. Clone size is given for some rows only: seen once, a few or many times, or a class if the clone is expanded.

TRBV7-2	13	.	TRBJ1-1	.	TGTGCCAGCAGGAATACAGGGCGCACTGAAGCTTTCTTT	CASRNTGRTEAFF
TRBV7-2	16	once	TRBJ1-1	TRBD1	TGTGCCAGCAGCTTAGCCCGACAGGGTTGGAACACTGAAGCTTTCTTT	CASSLARQGWNTEAFF
TRBV12-3/TRBV12-4	13	.	TRBJ1-2	.	TGTGCCAGCAGATTGGCAGGGATCTATGGCTACACCTTC	CASRLAGIYGYTF
TRBV5-1	15	.	TRBJ1-1	.	TGCGCCAGCAGCTTCAGGACGAACGCAGGGGATAAAGCTTTCTTT	CASSFRTNAGDKAFF
TRBV4-1	16	.	TRBJ2-1	TRBD2	TGCGCCAGCAGCCAAGTGCTAGCGGGGGGGCTGAATGAGCAGTTCTTC	CASSQVLAGGLNEQFF
TRBV6-2/TRBV6-3	15	.	TRBJ1-2	.	TGTGCCAGCAGTTACTCGGGAGGTTGGTTCTATGGCTACACCTTC	CASSYSGGWFYGYTF
TRBV20-1	11	.	TRBJ1-1	.	TGCAGTGTAGTTATGAACACTGAAGCTTTCTTT	CSVVMNTEAFF
TRBV4-1	14	.	TRBJ2-3	.	TGCGCCAGCAGCCAAGCACGGCCGGGAGATACGCAGTATTTT	CASSQARPGDTQYF
TRBV10-3	15	.	TRBJ2-6	.	TGTGCCATCAGTGGAACAAGTTCTGGGGCCAACGTCCTGACTTTC	CAISGTSSGANVLTF
TRBV6-2/TRBV6-3	13	.	TRBJ1-2	.	TGTGCCAGCAGTTTATCAGCTAACTATGGCTACACCTTC	CASSLSANYGYTF
TRBV28	14	.	TRBJ1-4	.	TGTGCCAGCAGTACGAAGTGGGGGCCTCCATCACTGTTTTTT	CASSTKWGPPSLFF
TRBV5-5	11	.	TRBJ2-5	.	TGTGCCAGCAGCTTGGTAGAGGGAGAGTACTTC	CASSLVEGEYF
TRBV4-2	16	.	TRBJ1-4	.	TGTGCCAGCAGCCCTAACGAAGGGGTCCGAAATGAAAAACTGTTTTTT	CASSPNEGVRNEKLFF
TRBV12-3/TRBV12-4	13	.	TRBJ1-1	.	TGTGCCAGCAGGGAACAGGGTAACACTGAAGCTTTCTTT	CASREQGNTEAFF
TRBV2	16	once	TRBJ2-3	TRBD2	TGTGCCAGCATTAGGACTAGCGGAGATTACACAGATACGCAGTATTTT	CASIRTSGDYTDTQYF
TRBV28	20	.	TRBJ2-2	TRBD1	TGTGCCAGCAGTTCGAGAATCCGGGACAGGGGGCTGGCGAACACCGGGGAGCTGTTTTTT	CASSSRIRDRGLANTGELFF
TRBV4-1	12	.	TRBJ1-2	.	TGCGCCAGCAGCCGCAGGCCCTATGGCTACACCTTC	CASSRRPYGYTF
TRBV4-1	17	.	TRBJ1-5	.	TGCGCCAGCAGCCAAGGAGTGGCGAAGGGGAAGTACCAGCCCCAGCATTTT	CASSQGVAKGKYQPQHF
TRBV11-2	14	.	TRBJ2-7	.	TGTGCCAGCAGCTTCATACAGGGCGGCAACGAGCAGTACTTC	CASSFIQGGNEQYF
TRBV4-2	15	once	TRBJ1-2	.	TGTGCCAGCACCCCCCCAGGGAGGTCTAACTATGGCTACACCTTC	CASTPPGRSNYGYTF
TRBV19	16	.	TRBJ2-6	TRBD1	TGTGCCAGTATGCAGGGGGAAAGGGCTGGGGCCAACGTCCTGACTTTC	CASMQGERAGANVLTF
TRBV6-5	14	.	TRBJ2-7	TRBD2	TGTGCCAGCAAACCGGGACTAGACCTGCGCGAGCAGTACTTC	CASKPGLDLREQYF
TRBV9	16	.	TRBJ2-1	TRBD2	TGTGCCAGCAGCGTAAGAGCGGGGGGGCCGGGAAATGAGCAGTTCTTC	CASSVRAGGPGNEQFF